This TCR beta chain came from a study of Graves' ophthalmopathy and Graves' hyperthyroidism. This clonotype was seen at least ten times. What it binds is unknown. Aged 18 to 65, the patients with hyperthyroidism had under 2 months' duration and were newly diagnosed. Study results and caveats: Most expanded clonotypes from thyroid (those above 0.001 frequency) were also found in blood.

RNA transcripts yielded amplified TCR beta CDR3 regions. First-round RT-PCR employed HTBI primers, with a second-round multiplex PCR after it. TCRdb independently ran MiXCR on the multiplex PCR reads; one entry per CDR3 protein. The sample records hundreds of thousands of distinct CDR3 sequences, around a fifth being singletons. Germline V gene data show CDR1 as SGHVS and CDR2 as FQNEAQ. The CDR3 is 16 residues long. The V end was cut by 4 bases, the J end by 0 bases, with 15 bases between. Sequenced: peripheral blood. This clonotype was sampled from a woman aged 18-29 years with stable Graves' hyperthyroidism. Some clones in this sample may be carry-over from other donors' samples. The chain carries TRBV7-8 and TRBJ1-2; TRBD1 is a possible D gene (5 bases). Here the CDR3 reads CASSSEHRLTNYGYTF. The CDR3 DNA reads TGTGCCAGCAGCTCGGAACACAGGTTAACTAACTATGGCTACACCTTC.